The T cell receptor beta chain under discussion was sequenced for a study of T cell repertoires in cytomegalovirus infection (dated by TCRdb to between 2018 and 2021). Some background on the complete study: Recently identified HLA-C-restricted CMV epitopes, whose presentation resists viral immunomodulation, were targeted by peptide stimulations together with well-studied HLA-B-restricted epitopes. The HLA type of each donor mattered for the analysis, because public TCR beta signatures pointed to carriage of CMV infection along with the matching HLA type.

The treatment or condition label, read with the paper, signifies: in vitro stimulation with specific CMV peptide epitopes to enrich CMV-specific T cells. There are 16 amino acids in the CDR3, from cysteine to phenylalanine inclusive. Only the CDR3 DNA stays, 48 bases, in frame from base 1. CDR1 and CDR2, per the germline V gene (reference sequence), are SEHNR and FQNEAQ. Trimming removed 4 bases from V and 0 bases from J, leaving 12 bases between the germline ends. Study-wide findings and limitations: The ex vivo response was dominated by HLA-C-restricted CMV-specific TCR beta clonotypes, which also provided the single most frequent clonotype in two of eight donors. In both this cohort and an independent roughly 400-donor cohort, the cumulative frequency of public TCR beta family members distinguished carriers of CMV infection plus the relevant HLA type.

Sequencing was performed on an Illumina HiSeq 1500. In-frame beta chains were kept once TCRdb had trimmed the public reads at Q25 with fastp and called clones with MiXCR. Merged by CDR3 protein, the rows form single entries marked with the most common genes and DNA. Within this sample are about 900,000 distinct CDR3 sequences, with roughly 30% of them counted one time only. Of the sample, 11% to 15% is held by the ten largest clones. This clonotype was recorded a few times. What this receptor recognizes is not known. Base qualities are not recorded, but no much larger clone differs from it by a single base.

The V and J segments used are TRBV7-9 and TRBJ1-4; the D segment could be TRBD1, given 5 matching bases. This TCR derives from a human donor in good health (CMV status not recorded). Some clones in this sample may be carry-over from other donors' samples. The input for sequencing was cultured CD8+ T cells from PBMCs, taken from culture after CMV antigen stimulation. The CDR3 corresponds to CASSSAGDATNEKLFF. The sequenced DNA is TGTGCCAGCAGCTCCGCGGGGGATGCAACTAATGAAAAACTGTTTTTT.